This TCR beta chain was captured in a study of T cell changes during pregnancy in multiple sclerosis. Data came from immunoSEQ multiplex PCR; TCRdb stores just in-frame clones and leaves some out. The sample gives tens of thousands of clones, 90% of which show up once; approximately 0.58% is in the top ten. Germline V gene sequence: CDR1 LNHDA, CDR2 SQIVND (reference sequence). Trimming pared 7 bases from V and 0 bases from J, leaving 10 bases between. This CDR3 contains 15 residues. The sequence derives from a female donor with multiple sclerosis, enrolled in a pregnancy study. V and J are TRBV19 and TRBJ1-6; D is unclear. This sample comprised CD4+ T cells from peripheral blood mononuclear cells, obtained in the first trimester of pregnancy. The CDR3 nucleotides read TGTGCCAGTACATCCCCGAGCTCCTATAATTCACCCCTCCACTTT. It codes for CASTSPSSYNSPLHF.